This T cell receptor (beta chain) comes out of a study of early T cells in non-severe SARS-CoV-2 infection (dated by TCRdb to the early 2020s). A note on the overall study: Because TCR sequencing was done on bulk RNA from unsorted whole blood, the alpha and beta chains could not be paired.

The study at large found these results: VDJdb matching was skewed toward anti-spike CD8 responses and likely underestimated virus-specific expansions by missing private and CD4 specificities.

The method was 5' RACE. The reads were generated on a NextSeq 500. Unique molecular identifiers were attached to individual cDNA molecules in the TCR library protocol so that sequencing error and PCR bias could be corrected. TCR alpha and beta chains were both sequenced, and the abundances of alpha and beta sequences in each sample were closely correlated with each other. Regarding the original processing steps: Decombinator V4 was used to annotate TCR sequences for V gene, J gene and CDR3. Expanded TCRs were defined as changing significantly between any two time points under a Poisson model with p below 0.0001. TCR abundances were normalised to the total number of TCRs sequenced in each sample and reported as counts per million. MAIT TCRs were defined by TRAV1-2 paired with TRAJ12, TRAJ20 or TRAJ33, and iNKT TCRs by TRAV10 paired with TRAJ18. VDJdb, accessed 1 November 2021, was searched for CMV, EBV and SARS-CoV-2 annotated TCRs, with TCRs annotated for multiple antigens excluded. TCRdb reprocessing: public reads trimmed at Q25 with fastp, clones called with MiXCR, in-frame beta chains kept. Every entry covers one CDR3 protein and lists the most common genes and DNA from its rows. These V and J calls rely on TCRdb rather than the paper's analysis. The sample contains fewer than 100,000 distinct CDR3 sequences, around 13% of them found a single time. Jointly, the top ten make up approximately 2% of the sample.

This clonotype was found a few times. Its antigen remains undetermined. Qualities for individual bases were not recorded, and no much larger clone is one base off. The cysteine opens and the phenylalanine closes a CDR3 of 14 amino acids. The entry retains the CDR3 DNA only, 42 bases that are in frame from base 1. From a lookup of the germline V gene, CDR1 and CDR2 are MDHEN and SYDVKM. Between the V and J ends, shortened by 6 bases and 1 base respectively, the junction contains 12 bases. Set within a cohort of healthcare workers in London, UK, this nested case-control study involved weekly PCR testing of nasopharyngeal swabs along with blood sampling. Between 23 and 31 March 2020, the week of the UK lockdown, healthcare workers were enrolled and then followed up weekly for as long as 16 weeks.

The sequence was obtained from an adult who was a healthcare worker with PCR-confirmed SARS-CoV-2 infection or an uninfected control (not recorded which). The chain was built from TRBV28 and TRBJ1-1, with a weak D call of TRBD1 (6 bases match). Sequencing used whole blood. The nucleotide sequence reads TGTGCCAGCAGCCCAGGGGTAAGGAACACTGAAGCTTTCTTT. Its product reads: CASSPGVRNTEAFF.